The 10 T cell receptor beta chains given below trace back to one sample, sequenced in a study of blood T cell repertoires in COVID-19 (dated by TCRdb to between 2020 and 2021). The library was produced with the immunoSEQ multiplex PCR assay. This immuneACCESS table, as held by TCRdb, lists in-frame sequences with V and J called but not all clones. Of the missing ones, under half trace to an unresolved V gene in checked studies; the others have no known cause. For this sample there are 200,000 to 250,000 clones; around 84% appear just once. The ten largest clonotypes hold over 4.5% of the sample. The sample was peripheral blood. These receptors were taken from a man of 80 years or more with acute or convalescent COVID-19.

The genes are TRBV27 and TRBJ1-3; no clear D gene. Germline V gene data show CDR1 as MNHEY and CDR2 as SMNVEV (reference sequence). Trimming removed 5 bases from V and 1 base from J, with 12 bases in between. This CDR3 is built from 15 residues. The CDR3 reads CASSPSGGSGNTIYF. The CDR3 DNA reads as TGTGCCAGCAGTCCATCGGGCGGGTCTGGAAACACCATATATTTT.

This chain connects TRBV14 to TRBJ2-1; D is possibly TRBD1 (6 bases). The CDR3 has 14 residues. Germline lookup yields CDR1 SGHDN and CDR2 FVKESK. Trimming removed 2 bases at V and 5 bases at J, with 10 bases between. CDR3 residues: CASSQNWDNNEQFF. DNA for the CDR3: TGTGCCAGCAGCCAAAATTGGGACAACAATGAGCAGTTCTTC.

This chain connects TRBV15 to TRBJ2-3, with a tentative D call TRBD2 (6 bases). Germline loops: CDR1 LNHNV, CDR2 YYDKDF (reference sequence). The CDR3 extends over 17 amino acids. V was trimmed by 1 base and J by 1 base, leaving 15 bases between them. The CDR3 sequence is CATSRVRPSEGTDTQYF. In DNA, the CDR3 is TGTGCCACCAGCAGAGTCCGTCCTAGCGAAGGCACAGATACGCAGTATTTT.

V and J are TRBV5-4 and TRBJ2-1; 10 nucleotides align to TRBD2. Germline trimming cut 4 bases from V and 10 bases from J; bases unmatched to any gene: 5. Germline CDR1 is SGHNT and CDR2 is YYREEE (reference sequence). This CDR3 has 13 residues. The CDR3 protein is CASSLGLAEEQFF. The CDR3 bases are TGTGCCAGCAGCCTCGGACTAGCGGAAGAGCAGTTCTTC. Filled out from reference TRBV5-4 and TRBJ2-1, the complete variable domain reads ETGVTQSPTHLIKTRGQQVTLRCSSQSGHNTVSWYQQALGQGPQFIFQYYREEENGRGNFPPRFSGLQFPNYSSELNVNALELDDSALYLCASSLGLAEEQFFGPGTRLTVL.

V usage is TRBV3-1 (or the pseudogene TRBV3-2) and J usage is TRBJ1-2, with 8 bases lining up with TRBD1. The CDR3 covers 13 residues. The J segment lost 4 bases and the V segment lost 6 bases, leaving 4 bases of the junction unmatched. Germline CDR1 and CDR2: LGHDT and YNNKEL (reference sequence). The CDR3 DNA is TGTGCCAGCAGACTAGGACAGGGCTATGGCTACACCTTC. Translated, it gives CASRLGQGYGYTF.

CDR3 coding DNA: TGTGCCAGCAGCTTAGGCAGTTTAAACTATGGCTACACCTTC. Protein product: CASSLGSLNYGYTF. The chain has TRBV7-2 and TRBJ1-2; D ambiguous. Trimming shortened V by 1 base and J by 2 bases, and 8 bases separated the two germline ends. The CDR3 totals 14 residues. Germline V CDR1 and CDR2: SGHTA, FQGNSA. Together with reference TRBV7-2 and TRBJ1-2, the CDR3 gives the full variable domain: GAGVSQSPSNKVTEKGKDVELRCDPISGHTALYWYRQSLGQGLEFLIYFQGNSAPDKSGLPSDRFSAERTGGSVSTLTIQRTQQEDSAVYLCASSLGSLNYGYTFGSGTRLTVV.

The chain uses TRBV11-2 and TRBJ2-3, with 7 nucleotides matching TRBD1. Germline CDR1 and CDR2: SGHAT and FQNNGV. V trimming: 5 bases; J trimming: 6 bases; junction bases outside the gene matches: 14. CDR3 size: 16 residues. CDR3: CASSPRQGITTDTQYF. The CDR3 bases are TGTGCCAGCAGCCCGAGACAGGGAATTACCACGGATACGCAGTATTTT. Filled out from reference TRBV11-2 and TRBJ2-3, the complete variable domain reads EAGVAQSPRYKIIEKRQSVAFWCNPISGHATLYWYQQILGQGPKLLIQFQNNGVVDDSQLPKDRFSAERLKGVDSTLKIQPAKLEDSAVYLCASSPRQGITTDTQYFGPGTRLTVL.

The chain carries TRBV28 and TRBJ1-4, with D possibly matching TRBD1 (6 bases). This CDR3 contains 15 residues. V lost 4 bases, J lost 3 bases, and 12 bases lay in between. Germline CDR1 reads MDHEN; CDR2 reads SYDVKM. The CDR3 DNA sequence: TGTGCCAGCAGTTCATATGGGGGCCCTAATGAAAAACTGTTTTTT. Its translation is CASSSYGGPNEKLFF. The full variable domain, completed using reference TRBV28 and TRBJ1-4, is DVKVTQSSRYLVKRTGEKVFLECVQDMDHENMFWYRQDPGLGLRLIYFSYDVKMKEKGDIPEGYSVSREKKERFSLILESASTNQTSMYLCASSSYGGPNEKLFFGSGTQLSVL.

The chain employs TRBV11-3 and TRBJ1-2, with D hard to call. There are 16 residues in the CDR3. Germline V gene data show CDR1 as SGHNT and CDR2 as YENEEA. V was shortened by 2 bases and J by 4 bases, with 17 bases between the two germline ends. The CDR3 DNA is TGTGCCAGCAGCTTATCCGCGGGGAGCGTTAGCTATGGCTACACCTTC. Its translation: CASSLSAGSVSYGYTF.

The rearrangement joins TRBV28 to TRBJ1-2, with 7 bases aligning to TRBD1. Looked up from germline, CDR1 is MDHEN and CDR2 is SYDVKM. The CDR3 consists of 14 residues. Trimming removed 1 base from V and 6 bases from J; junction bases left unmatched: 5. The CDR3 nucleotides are TGTGCCAGCAGTTTATTCCGGGACAGCCATGGCTACACCTTC. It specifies CASSLFRDSHGYTF.